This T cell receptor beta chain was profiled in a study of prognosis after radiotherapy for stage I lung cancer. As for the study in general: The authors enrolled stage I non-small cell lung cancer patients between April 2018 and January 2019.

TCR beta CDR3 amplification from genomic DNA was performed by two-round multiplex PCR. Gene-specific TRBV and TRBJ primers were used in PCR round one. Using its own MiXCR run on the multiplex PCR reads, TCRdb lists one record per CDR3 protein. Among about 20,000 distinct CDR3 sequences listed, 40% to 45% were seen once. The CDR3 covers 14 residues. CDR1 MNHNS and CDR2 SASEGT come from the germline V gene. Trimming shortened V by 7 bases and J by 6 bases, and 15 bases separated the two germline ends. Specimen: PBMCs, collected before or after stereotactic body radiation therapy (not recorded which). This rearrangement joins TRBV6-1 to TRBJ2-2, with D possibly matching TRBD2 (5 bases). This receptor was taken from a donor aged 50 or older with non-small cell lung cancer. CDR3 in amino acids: CASISAVRAGELFF. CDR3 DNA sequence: TGTGCCAGCATTTCAGCGGTAAGGGCCGGGGAGCTGTTTTTT.